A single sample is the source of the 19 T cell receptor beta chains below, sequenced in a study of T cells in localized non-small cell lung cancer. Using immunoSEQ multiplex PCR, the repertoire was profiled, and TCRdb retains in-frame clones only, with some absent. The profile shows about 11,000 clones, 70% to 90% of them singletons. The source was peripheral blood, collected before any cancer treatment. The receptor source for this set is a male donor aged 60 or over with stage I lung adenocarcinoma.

CDR3 loop: CASGMSYLGNEQFF. CDR3 DNA: TGCGCCAGCGGCATGAGCTACCTAGGCAATGAGCAGTTCTTC. This chain links TRBV4-3 with TRBJ2-1; D not resolved. Germline loops: CDR1 LGHNA, CDR2 YSLEER. V dropped 8 bases and J dropped 6 bases, with 17 bases sitting between them. CDR3 length: 14 residues.

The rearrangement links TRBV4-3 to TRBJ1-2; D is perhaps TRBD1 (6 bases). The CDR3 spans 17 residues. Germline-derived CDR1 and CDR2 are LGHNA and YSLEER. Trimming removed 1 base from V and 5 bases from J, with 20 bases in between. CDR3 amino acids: CASSQVGFLGGAYGYTF. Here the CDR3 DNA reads TGCGCCAGCAGCCAAGTTGGTTTTCTCGGGGGCGCGTATGGCTACACCTTC.

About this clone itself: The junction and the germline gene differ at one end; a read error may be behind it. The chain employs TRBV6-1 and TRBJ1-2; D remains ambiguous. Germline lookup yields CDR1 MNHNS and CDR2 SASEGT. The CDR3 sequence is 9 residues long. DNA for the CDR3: TGTGCCAGCAGTGATGGGTACACCTTC. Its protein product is CASSDGYTF.

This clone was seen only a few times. The CDR3 protein is CASSVGQGPSYEQYF. For the CDR3, the DNA is TGTGCCAGCAGCGTTGGTCAGGGACCCTCCTACGAGCAGTACTTC. This chain links TRBV9 with TRBJ2-7, with D perhaps TRBD1 or TRBD2 (5 bases each). Trimming left V 2 bases short and J 0 bases short, with 12 bases between. The CDR3 runs 15 residues. In germline, CDR1 is SGDLS, CDR2 YYNGEE.

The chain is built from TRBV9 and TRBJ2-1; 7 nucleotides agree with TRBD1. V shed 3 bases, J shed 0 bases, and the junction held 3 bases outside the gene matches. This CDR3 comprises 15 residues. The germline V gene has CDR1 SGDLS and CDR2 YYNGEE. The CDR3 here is CASSDRGSSYNEQFF. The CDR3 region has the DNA TGTGCCAGCAGCGACAGGGGAAGCTCCTACAATGAGCAGTTCTTC.

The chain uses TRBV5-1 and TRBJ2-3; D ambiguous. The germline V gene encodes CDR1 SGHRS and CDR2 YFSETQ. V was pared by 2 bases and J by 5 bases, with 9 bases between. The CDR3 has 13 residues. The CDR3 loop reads CASSFGSIDTQYF. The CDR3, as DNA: TGCGCCAGCAGCTTCGGTTCAATAGATACGCAGTATTTT.

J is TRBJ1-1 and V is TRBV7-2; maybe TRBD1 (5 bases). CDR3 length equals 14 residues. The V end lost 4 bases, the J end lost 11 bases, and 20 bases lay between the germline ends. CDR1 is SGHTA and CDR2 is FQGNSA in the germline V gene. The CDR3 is CASSSRTGLTKAFF. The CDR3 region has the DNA TGTGCCAGCAGCTCTCGGACGGGACTAACGAAGGCTTTCTTT.

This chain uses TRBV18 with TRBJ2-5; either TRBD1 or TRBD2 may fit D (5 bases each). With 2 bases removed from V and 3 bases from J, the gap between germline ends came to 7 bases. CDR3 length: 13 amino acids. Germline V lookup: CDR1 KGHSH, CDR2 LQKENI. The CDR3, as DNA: TGTGCCAGCTCACCAGGGACGGAAGAGACCCAGTACTTC. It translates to CASSPGTEETQYF. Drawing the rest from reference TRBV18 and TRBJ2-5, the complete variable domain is NAGVMQNPRHLVRRRGQEARLRCSPMKGHSHVYWYRQLPEEGLKFMVYLQKENIIDESGMPKERFSAEFPKEGPSILRIQQVVRGDSAAYFCASSPGTEETQYFGPGTRLLVL.

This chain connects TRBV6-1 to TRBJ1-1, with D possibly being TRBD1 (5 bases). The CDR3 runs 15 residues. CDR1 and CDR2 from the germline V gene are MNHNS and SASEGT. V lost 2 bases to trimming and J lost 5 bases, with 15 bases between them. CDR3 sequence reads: CASSEMGQGMTEAFF. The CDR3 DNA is TGTGCCAGCAGTGAAATGGGCCAGGGTATGACTGAAGCTTTCTTT.

This chain's CDR3 is CASSQGGTGTNEKLFF. CDR3 bases: TGCGCCAGCAGCCAAGGAGGGACAGGGACTAATGAAAAACTGTTTTTT. This chain joins TRBV4-1 and TRBJ1-4, with 9 bases lining up with TRBD1. Germline V gene lookup returns CDR1 MGHRA and CDR2 YSYEKL. The CDR3 is 16 residues long. V shed 1 base, J shed 2 bases, and the junction held 2 bases outside the gene matches.

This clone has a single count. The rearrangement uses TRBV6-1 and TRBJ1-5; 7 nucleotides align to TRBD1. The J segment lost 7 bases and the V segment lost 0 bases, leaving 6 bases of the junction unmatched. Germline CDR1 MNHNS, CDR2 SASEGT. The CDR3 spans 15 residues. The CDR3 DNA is TGTGCCAGCAGTGAAGCGCTAGGGGGCAGGCAGCCCCAGCATTTT. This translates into CASSEALGGRQPQHF.

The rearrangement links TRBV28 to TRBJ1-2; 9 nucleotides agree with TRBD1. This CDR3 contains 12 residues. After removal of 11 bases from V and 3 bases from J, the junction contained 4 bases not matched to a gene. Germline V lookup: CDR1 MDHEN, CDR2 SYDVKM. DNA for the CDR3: TGTGCCCAAGGGGACAGGGACTATGGCTACACCTTC. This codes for CAQGDRDYGYTF.

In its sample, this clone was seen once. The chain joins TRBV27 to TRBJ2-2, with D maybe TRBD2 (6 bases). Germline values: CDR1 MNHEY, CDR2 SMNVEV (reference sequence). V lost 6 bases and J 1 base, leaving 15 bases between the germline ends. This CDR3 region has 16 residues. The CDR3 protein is CASRPLGAGNTGELFF. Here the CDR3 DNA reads TGTGCCAGCAGACCCCTAGGAGCGGGGAACACCGGGGAGCTGTTTTTT.

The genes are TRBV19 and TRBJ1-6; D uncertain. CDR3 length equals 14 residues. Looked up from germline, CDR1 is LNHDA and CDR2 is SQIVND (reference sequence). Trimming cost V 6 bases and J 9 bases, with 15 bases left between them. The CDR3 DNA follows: TGTGCCAGTAGGACCGGGGATCTAGGTTCACCCCTCCACTTT. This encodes CASRTGDLGSPLHF.

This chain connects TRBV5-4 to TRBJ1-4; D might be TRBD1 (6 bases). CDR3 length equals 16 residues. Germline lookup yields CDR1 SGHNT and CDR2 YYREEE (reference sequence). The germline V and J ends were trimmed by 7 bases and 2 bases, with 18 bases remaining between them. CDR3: CASEIQGNWTNEKLFF. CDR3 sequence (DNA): TGTGCCAGCGAAATACAGGGAAATTGGACTAATGAAAAACTGTTTTTT.

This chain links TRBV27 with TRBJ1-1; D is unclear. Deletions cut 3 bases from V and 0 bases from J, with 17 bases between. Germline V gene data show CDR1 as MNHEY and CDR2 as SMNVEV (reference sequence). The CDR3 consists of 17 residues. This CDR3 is CASSFGRTNILNTEAFF. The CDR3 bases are TGTGCCAGCAGTTTTGGCAGGACGAACATCCTGAACACTGAAGCTTTCTTT.

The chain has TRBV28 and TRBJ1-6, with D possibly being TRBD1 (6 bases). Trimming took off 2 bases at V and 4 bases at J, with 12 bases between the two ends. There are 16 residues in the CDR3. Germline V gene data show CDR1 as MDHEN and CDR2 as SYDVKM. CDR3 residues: CASSLPVGAYNSPLHF. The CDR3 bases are TGTGCCAGCAGTTTACCGGTGGGGGCTTATAATTCACCCCTCCACTTT.

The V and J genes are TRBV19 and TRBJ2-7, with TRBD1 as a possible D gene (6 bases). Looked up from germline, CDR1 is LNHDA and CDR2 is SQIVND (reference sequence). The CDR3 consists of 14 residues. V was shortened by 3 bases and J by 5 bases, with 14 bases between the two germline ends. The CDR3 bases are TGTGCCAGTAGTATGGGCAGGGGCATCGACGAGCAGTACTTC. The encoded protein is CASSMGRGIDEQYF.

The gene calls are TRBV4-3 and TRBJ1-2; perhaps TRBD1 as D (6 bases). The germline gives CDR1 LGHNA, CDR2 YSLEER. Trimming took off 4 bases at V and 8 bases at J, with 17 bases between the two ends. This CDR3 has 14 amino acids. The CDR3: CASSPWTAVEGYTF. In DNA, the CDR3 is TGCGCCAGCAGCCCCTGGACAGCGGTTGAAGGCTACACCTTC.